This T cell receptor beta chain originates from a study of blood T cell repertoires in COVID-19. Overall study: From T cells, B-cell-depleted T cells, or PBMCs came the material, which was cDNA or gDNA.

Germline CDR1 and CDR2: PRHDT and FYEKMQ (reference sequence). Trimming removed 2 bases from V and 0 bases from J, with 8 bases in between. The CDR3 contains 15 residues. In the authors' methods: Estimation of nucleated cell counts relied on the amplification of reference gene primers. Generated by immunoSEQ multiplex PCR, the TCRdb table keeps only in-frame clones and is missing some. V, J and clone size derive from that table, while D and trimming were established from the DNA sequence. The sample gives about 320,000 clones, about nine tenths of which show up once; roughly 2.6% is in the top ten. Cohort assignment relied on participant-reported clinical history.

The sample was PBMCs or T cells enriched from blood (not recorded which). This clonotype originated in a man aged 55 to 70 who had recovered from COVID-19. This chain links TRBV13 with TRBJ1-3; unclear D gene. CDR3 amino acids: CASSLTYSSGNTIYF. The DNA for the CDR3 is TGTGCCAGCAGCTTAACGTACAGCTCTGGAAACACCATATATTTT.